This TCR beta chain appears in the sequencing data of a study of control samples from healthy donors and cancer patients (dated by TCRdb to 2020 to 2022). Library creation used the immunoSEQ multiplex PCR assay. The immuneACCESS repertoire file appears here via TCRdb, limited to in-frame rearrangements. These files lack a portion of the clones; in checked studies, under half of the deficit traces to unresolved V genes, and the cause of the others is not known. The sample has around 86,000 clones on record, roughly 89% of them singletons. 1.9% of the sample is in the top ten clones. Note on this clone: Which antigen it targets is not known. There are no base qualities to consult, and no much larger clone falls within one base.

This TCR was sampled from a woman aged 55 to 70 with head and neck cancer. Sequencing used PBMCs.

The CDR3 region has the sequence CASNTRTGGLYTEAFF. The nucleotides are TGTGCCAGTAATACACGGACAGGGGGATTGTACACTGAAGCTTTCTTT. The rearrangement joined TRBV19 to TRBJ1-1; 10 junctional bases match TRBD1. CDR1 LNHDA and CDR2 SQIVND are derived from the germline V gene (reference sequence). Unmatched junction bases come to 11, with V trimmed by 7 bases and J by 3 bases. Reading from cysteine to phenylalanine, the CDR3 counts 16 amino acids. Only the CDR3 DNA stays, 48 bases, in frame from base 1.